This passage covers 19 T cell receptor beta chains from one sample sequenced in a study of glioma-infiltrating T cells after dendritic cell vaccination. Clones were read by immunoSEQ multiplex PCR, and TCRdb kept only the in-frame ones, dropping some. The sample has roughly 100,000 clones, 90% seen once. Sample time point: after dendritic cell vaccination, including at tumor progression/relapse. The sample consisted of blood, taken after dendritic cell vaccination. The source is a human donor with glioblastoma.

The rearrangement links TRBV29-1 to TRBJ2-5; tentative D call: TRBD1 (6 bases). This CDR3 spans 13 amino acids. Germline CDR1 is SQVTM and CDR2 is ANQGSEA. The V end lost 3 bases, the J end lost 3 bases, and 11 bases lay between the germline ends. The CDR3 DNA reads TGCAGCGTTGACGGGTCAGGGGAAGAGACCCAGTACTTC. As protein: CSVDGSGEETQYF.

This chain links TRBV5-1 with TRBJ2-1; D is possibly TRBD2 (6 bases). Trimming cost V 4 bases and J 6 bases, with 8 bases left between them. This CDR3 is 12 amino acids long. The germline CDR1 and CDR2 sequences are SGHRS and YFSETQ. DNA for the CDR3: TGCGCCAGCAGCCTCGGGGGCAATGAGCAGTTCTTC. Protein: CASSLGGNEQFF.

In this sample, this clone turned up a few times. J is TRBJ2-7 and V is TRBV2; 13 nucleotides align to TRBD2. Germline V gives CDR1 SNHLY, CDR2 FYNNEI. Germline trimming cut 5 bases from V and 3 bases from J; bases unmatched to any gene: 1. This CDR3 region has 14 residues. CDR3 residues: CASSRLAGGYEQYF. CDR3 sequence (DNA): TGTGCCAGCAGTAGACTAGCGGGGGGCTACGAGCAGTACTTC.

The chain carries TRBV18 and TRBJ2-3, with 9 bases identical to TRBD1. This CDR3 has 16 residues. The V and J ends lost 2 bases and 5 bases, in that order; junction bases with no gene match: 8. Germline CDR1 reads KGHSH; CDR2 reads LQKENI. CDR3 loop: CASSPSGQGFGDTQYF. CDR3 DNA: TGTGCCAGCTCACCATCGGGACAGGGTTTCGGAGATACGCAGTATTTT.

With respect to this clone: This CDR3 is also generated by other DNA sequences in the sample. V usage is TRBV4-2 and J usage is TRBJ1-6, with 10 bases lining up with TRBD1. V lost 1 base and J lost 7; bases outside the gene matches: 4. CDR1 is LGHNA, CDR2 YNFKEQ, per germline. The CDR3 is made up of 16 amino acids. CDR3 sequence: CASSQALTGGNSPLHF. The CDR3 DNA follows: TGTGCCAGCAGCCAAGCCCTGACAGGGGGCAATTCACCCCTCCACTTT.

The chain combines TRBV2 with TRBJ1-1; D is unclear. Deletions cut 3 bases from V and 10 bases from J, with 18 bases between. Germline V gives CDR1 SNHLY, CDR2 FYNNEI. The CDR3 totals 14 residues. CDR3: CASSEVSLVPRAFF. The CDR3 DNA is TGTGCCAGCAGTGAGGTCTCACTGGTCCCTCGAGCTTTCTTT.

The CDR3 DNA follows: TGTGCCAGCAGTGGAGACACAGATACGCAGTATTTT. Translation gives CASSGDTDTQYF. The V call is TRBV2, the J call TRBJ2-3, with no clear D. Trimming stripped 4 bases from V and 2 bases from J, with 4 bases between. The CDR3 consists of 12 residues. The germline gives CDR1 SNHLY, CDR2 FYNNEI.

A note on this clone: The junction departs from the called germline gene at one end, perhaps through a read error. Other DNA sequences in this specimen translate into the identical CDR3. V usage is TRBV4-1 and J usage is TRBJ1-2, with D possibly TRBD1 on 5 matching bases. Per the germline V gene, CDR1 is MGHRA and CDR2 is YSYEKL. The CDR3 is 17 residues long. CDR3 nucleotide sequence: TGCGCCAGTAGCCAAGAGGCCGCGGGGGGACGGAACTATGGCTACACCTTC. Translating it yields CASSQEAAGGRNYGYTF.

The CDR3 loop is CASSVDRGNPYEQYF. The CDR3 region has the DNA TGTGCCAGCAGTGTTGACAGGGGTAATCCCTACGAGCAGTACTTC. V is TRBV25-1 and J is TRBJ2-7; 8 bases align to TRBD1. The V segment lost 4 bases and the J segment 2 bases; nucleotides outside the gene matches: 7. The germline V gene has CDR1 MGHDK and CDR2 SYGVNS. The CDR3 runs to 15 residues.

In its sample, this clone was seen once. The gene calls are TRBV6-5 and TRBJ2-1, with 7 bases identical to TRBD1. Germline CDR1 and CDR2: MNHEY and SVGAGI. V was clipped by 8 bases and J by 8 bases; unmatched bases: 6. The CDR3 spans 12 residues. In nucleotides, the CDR3 is TGTGCCAGCTTTGACAGGGCGGATGAGCAGTTCTTC. Translating it yields CASFDRADEQFF.

The V gene is TRBV30, the J gene TRBJ1-2; no clear D gene. CDR1 is GTSNPN and CDR2 is SVGIG in the germline V gene (reference sequence). Trimming stripped 1 base from V and 0 bases from J, with 6 bases between. The CDR3 runs to 13 residues. The CDR3 region has the DNA TGTGCCTGGAGTGAACAGTCTAACTATGGCTACACCTTC. It specifies CAWSEQSNYGYTF. Combining the CDR3 with reference TRBV30 and TRBJ1-2 gives the whole variable domain SQTIHQWPATLVQPVGSPLSLECTVEGTSNPNLYWYRQAAGRGLQLLFYSVGIGQISSEVPQNLSASRPQDRQFILSSKKLLLSDSGFYLCAWSEQSNYGYTFGSGTRLTVV.

This chain links TRBV5-4 with TRBJ2-3; 9 bases agree with TRBD2. The germline gives CDR1 SGHNT, CDR2 YYREEE (reference sequence). J lost 2 bases, V lost 4 bases, and 8 bases had no gene match. The CDR3 runs 16 residues. The CDR3 spells CASSPSSGGSTDTQYF. CDR3 nucleotide sequence: TGTGCCAGCAGCCCCTCCAGCGGGGGGTCCACAGATACGCAGTATTTT. Full variable domain (outside the CDR3, taken from reference TRBV5-4 and TRBJ2-3): ETGVTQSPTHLIKTRGQQVTLRCSSQSGHNTVSWYQQALGQGPQFIFQYYREEENGRGNFPPRFSGLQFPNYSSELNVNALELDDSALYLCASSPSSGGSTDTQYFGPGTRLTVL.

The chain is built from TRBV7-8 and TRBJ2-1; 7 bases are shared with TRBD2. This CDR3 has 15 residues. CDR1 is SGHVS, CDR2 FQNEAQ, per germline. V trimming: 2 bases; J trimming: 0 bases; junction bases outside the gene matches: 1. For the CDR3, the DNA is TGTGCCAGCAGCTTAAGCGGGGCCTCCTACAATGAGCAGTTCTTC. Translating gives CASSLSGASYNEQFF.

V gene TRBV27 combines with J gene TRBJ1-4; TRBD1 aligns across 7 bases. Trimming removed 5 bases from V and 5 bases from J; junction bases left unmatched: 8. The germline CDR1 and CDR2 sequences are MNHEY and SMNVEV (reference sequence). The CDR3 covers 15 residues. CDR3 bases: TGTGCCAGCAGTCCCCGGGACAGACAAAATGAAAAACTGTTTTTT. It encodes CASSPRDRQNEKLFF.

V gene TRBV6-4 combines with J gene TRBJ2-1; 9 bases are a match to TRBD1. Germline V gives CDR1 MRHNA, CDR2 SNTAGT. The CDR3 length is 14 residues. J was trimmed by 9 bases and V by 5 bases; bases with no gene match: 8. CDR3 sequence (DNA): TGTGCCAGCAGTCCGGGACAGGGCTGGGGTGAGCAGTTCTTC. Translated: CASSPGQGWGEQFF.

Here the CDR3 reads CASSLTGFAYNEQFF. CDR3 DNA sequence: TGCGCCAGCAGCTTGACGGGGTTCGCCTACAATGAGCAGTTCTTC. V is TRBV5-1 and J is TRBJ2-1, with D perhaps TRBD2 (5 bases). Germline-derived CDR1 and CDR2 are SGHRS and YFSETQ. V lost 1 base, J lost 2 bases, and 10 bases lay in between. This CDR3 comprises 15 residues.

J is TRBJ1-1 and V is TRBV10-2; the D gene is possibly TRBD1 (6 bases). Germline CDR1 and CDR2: WSHSY and SAAADI. V lost 7 bases to trimming and J lost 2 bases, with 11 bases between them. The CDR3 is 13 residues long. CDR3 protein: CASTGQLNTEAFF. The CDR3 region has the DNA TGCGCCAGCACAGGACAGCTTAACACTGAAGCTTTCTTT.

This clone was seen a handful of times. The rearrangement joins TRBV6-1 to TRBJ2-1; TRBD1 matches 9 bases. This CDR3 has 13 amino acids. V shed 5 bases, J shed 10 bases, and the junction held 6 bases outside the gene matches. Germline CDR1 and CDR2: MNHNS and SASEGT. CDR3: CASSKQGAGEQFF. CDR3 nucleotide sequence: TGTGCCAGCAGTAAACAGGGGGCGGGGGAGCAGTTCTTC.

The chain combines TRBV2 with TRBJ2-7, with 10 nucleotides matching TRBD2. The ends lost 8 bases at V and 0 bases at J; junction bases unmatched: 16. In germline, CDR1 is SNHLY, CDR2 FYNNEI. CDR3 length: 18 amino acids. The CDR3 DNA is TGTGCCAGCGCTTCCGAATCTAGCGGGGGTATTACCTCCTACGAGCAGTACTTC. This translates into CASASESSGGITSYEQYF.